This T cell receptor beta chain was sequenced for a study of blood T cell repertoires in COVID-19. For the study at large: Nucleic acid was either cDNA or gDNA, and it came from T cells, B-cell-depleted T cells, or PBMCs.

Enrolled during active infection, Seattle patients were then followed longitudinally. The germline gives CDR1 LNHDA, CDR2 SQIVND (reference sequence). This CDR3 has 14 amino acids. Trimming took 5 bases from V and 1 from J, leaving 8 bases between them. Per the original data handling: Nucleated cell counts were estimated from reference gene primer amplification. TCRdb's copy holds only in-frame clones and misses some; the assay was immunoSEQ multiplex PCR. V, J and clone size derive from that table, while D and trimming were established from the DNA sequence. The table records about 480,000 clones, about 88% of them present only once.

The material sequenced was peripheral blood. V gene TRBV19 combines with J gene TRBJ2-2; maybe TRBD1 (5 bases). This sequence was found in a woman aged 45-59 years with COVID-19, enrolled during active disease. The CDR3 loop is CASSPQVNTGELFF. The CDR3 nucleotides read TGTGCCAGTAGTCCACAGGTGAACACCGGGGAGCTGTTTTTT.